A single T cell receptor (beta chain) is shown here with its context. This sample is part of a study of blood T cell repertoires in COVID-19. For the study at large: Sites in the United States, Italy and Spain provided acute and convalescent COVID-19 samples.

CDR3 length equals 15 residues. CDR1 is KGHSH and CDR2 is LQKENI in the germline V gene. J gave up 5 bases and V 5 bases, and 6 bases lay outside the gene matches. TCRdb's copy holds only in-frame clones and misses some; the assay was immunoSEQ multiplex PCR. This table holds roughly 220,000 clones, 86% found once. Material: peripheral blood. The chain combines TRBV18 with TRBJ2-2; TRBD1 aligns across 9 bases. This clonotype originated in a woman aged 45-65 years with COVID-19, enrolled during active disease. CDR3 nucleotide sequence: TGTGCCAGCTCATCGGACAGGGGCGGGACCGGGGAGCTGTTTTTT. This encodes CASSSDRGGTGELFF.